The sample holds many counts of the clone carrying this T cell receptor (beta chain). Its matching antigen is unknown. The CDR3 covers 17 residues. CDR1 and CDR2 from the germline V gene are SGHNT and YYREEE (reference sequence). The V segment lost 2 bases and the J segment 4 bases; nucleotides outside the gene matches: 11. This record belongs to a study of post-analysis software for immune sequencing data. Findings and limits, study-wide: Included in a set of five TRBV segments more frequent in patients than controls were TRBV5-6, TRBV5-1 and TRBV20-1.

Prepared TCR beta cDNA libraries contained unique molecular identifiers. TCRdb re-derived calls from the PCR reads in MiXCR, one entry per CDR3 protein. The data hold roughly 170,000 distinct CDR3 sequences, with approximately 30% observed a single time. The specimen sequenced was blood. The chain joins TRBV5-4 to TRBJ2-5; 10 bases map to TRBD2. This receptor was identified in a girl under 18 with multiple sclerosis. CDR3 protein: CASSFRQGLAGAETQYF. The CDR3 DNA sequence: TGTGCCAGCAGCTTCCGCCAGGGGCTAGCGGGAGCAGAGACCCAGTACTTC.